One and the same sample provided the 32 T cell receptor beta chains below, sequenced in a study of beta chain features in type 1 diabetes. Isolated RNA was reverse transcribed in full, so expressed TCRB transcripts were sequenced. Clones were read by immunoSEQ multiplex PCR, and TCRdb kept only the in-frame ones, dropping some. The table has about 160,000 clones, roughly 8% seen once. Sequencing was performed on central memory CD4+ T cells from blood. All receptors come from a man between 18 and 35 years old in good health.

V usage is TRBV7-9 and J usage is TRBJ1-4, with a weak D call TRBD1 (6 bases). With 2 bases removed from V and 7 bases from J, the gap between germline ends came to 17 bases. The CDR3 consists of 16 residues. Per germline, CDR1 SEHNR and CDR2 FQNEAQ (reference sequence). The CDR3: CASSLFQGRQTEKLFF. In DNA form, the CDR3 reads TGTGCCAGCAGCTTATTCCAGGGGCGGCAGACTGAAAAACTGTTTTTT.

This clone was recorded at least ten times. The DNA of the CDR3 is TGTGCCAGCAGCTCCTATAGATCACCGACTAGCGGGAACGAGCAGTACTTC. Its protein is CASSSYRSPTSGNEQYF. V and J are TRBV7-6 and TRBJ2-7; 11 bases are shared with TRBD2. The CDR3 is 17 residues long. After removal of 4 bases from V and 5 bases from J, the junction contained 13 bases not matched to a gene. Germline lookup yields CDR1 SGHVS and CDR2 FNYEAQ.

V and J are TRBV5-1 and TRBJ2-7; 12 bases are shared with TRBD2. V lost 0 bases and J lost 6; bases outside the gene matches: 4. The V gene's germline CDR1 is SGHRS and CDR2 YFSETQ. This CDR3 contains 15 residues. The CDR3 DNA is TGCGCCAGCAGCTTGGCCCTAGCGGGGGGGCTCGAGCAGTACTTC. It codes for CASSLALAGGLEQYF.

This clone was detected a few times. The CDR3 region has the DNA TGTGCTAGTGGTTTGGAACAGGGAACTGAAGCTTTCTTT. This encodes CASGLEQGTEAFF. The V and J genes are TRBV12-5 and TRBJ1-1, with D perhaps matching TRBD1 (6 bases). The germline CDR1 and CDR2 sequences are LGHNT and FRNRAP. Trimming took off 1 base at V and 5 bases at J, with 8 bases between the two ends. The CDR3 extends over 13 amino acids.

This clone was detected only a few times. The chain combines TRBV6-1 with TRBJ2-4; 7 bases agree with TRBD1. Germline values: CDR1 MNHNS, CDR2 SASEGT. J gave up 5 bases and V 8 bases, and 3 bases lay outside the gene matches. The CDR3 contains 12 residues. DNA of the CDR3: TGTGCCAGCCGGGACAGCGAAAACATTCAGTACTTC. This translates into CASRDSENIQYF.

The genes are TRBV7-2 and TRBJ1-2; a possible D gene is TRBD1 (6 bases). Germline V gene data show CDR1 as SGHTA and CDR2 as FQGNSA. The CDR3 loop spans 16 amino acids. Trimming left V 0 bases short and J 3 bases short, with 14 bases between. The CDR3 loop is CASSLALTGFYYGYTF. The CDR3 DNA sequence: TGTGCCAGCAGCTTAGCGTTAACAGGGTTTTACTATGGCTACACCTTC. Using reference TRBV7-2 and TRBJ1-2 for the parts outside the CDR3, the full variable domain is GAGVSQSPSNKVTEKGKDVELRCDPISGHTALYWYRQSLGQGLEFLIYFQGNSAPDKSGLPSDRFSAERTGGSVSTLTIQRTQQEDSAVYLCASSLALTGFYYGYTFGSGTRLTVV.

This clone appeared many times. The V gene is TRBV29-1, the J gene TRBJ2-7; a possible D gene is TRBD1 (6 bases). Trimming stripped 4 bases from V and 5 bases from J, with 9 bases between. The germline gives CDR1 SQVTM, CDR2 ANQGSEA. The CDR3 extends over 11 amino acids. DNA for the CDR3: TGCAGCGTTGGGGGGCGTAACGAGCAGTACTTC. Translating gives CSVGGRNEQYF.

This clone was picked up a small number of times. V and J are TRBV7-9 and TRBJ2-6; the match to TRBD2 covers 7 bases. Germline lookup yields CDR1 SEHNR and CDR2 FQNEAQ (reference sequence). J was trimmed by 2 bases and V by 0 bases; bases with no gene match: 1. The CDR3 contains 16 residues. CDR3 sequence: CASSLAAGAGANVLTF. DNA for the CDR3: TGTGCCAGCAGCTTAGCGGCGGGGGCTGGGGCCAACGTCCTGACTTTC.

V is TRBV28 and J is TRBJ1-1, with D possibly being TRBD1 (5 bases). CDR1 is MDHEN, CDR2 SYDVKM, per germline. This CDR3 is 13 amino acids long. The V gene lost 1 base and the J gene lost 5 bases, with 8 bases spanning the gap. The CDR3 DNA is TGTGCCAGCAGTTTATATGGGGGGACTGAAGCTTTCTTT. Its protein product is CASSLYGGTEAFF.

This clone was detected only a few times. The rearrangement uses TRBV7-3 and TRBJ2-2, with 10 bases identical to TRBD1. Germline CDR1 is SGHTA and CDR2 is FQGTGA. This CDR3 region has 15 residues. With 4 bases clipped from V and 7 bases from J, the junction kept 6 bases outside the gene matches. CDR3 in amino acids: CASSSGTGEVGELFF. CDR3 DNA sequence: TGTGCCAGCAGCTCCGGGACAGGGGAGGTCGGGGAGCTGTTTTTT.

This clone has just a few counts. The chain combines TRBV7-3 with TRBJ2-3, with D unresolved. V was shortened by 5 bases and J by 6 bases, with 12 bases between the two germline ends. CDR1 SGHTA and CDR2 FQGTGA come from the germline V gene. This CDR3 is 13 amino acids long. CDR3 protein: CASSPAHGDTQYF. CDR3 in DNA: TGTGCCAGCAGCCCCGCCCACGGGGATACGCAGTATTTT.

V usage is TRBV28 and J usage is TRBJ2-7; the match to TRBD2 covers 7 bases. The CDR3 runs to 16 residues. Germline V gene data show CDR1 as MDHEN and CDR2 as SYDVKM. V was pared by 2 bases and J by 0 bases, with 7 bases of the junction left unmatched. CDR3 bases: TGTGCCAGCAGTTTACATAGTAGCGGGCGCTCCTACGAGCAGTACTTC. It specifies CASSLHSSGRSYEQYF.

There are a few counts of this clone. CDR3 in DNA: TGTGCCAGCAGCTTAGTCGGGGGCAGGGGGCGGTCAGACATTCAGTACTTC. It is translated as CASSLVGGRGRSDIQYF. V is TRBV7-8 and J is TRBJ2-4; 8 positions agree with TRBD1. V was clipped by 1 base and J by 8 bases; unmatched bases: 13. Germline CDR1 is SGHVS and CDR2 is FQNEAQ. The CDR3 totals 17 residues.

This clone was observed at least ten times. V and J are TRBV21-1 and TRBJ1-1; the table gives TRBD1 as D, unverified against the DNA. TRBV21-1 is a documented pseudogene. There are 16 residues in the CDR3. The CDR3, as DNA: TGTGCCAGCTGTAGGACAGGGGTGATGATGAACACTGAAGCTTTCTTT. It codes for CASCRTGVMMNTEAFF.

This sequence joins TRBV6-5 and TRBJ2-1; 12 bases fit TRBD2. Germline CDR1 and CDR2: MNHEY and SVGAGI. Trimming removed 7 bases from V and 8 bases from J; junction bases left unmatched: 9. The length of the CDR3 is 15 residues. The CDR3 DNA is TGTGCCAGCATCCCACGGCTAGCGGGGGGGCATGAGCAGTTCTTC. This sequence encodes CASIPRLAGGHEQFF.

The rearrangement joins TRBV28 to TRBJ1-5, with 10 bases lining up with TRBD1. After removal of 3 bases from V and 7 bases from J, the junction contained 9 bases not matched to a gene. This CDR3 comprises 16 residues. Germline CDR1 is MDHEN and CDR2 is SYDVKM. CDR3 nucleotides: TGTGCCAGCAGTTTGACCGGGACAGGGGAAAGGCAGCCCCAGCATTTT. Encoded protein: CASSLTGTGERQPQHF.

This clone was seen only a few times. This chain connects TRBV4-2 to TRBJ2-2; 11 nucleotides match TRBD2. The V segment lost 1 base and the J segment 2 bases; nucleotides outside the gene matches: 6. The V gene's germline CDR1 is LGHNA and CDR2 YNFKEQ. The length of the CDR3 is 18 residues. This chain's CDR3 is CASSQGAGTSGNTGELFF. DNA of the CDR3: TGTGCCAGCAGCCAAGGGGCCGGGACTAGCGGAAACACCGGGGAGCTGTTTTTT.

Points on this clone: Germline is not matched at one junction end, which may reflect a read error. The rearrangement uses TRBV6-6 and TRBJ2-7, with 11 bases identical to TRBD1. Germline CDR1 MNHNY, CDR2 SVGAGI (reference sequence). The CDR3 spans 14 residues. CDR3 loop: CASRRTGGSDEQYF. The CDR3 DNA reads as TGTGCCAGCAGAAGGACAGGGGGCTCCGACGAGCAGTACTTC.

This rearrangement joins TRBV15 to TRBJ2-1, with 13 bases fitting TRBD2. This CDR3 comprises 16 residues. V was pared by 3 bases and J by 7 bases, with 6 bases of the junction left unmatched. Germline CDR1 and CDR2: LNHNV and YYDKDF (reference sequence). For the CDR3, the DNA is TGTGCCACCAGCAGGGTAACTAGCGGGGGGGGGAATGAGCAGTTCTTC. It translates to CATSRVTSGGGNEQFF.

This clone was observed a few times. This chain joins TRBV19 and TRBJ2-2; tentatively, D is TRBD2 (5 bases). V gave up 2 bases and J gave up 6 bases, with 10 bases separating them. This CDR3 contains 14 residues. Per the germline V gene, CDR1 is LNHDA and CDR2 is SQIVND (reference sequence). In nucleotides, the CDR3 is TGTGCCAGTAGTATACGAGGGAAGTCCGGGGAGCTGTTTTTT. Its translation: CASSIRGKSGELFF.

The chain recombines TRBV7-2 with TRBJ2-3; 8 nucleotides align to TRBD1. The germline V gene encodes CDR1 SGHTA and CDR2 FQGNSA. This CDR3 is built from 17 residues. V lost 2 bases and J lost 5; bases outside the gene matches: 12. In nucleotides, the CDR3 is TGTGCCAGCAGCTTAAGGGCTGACAGGGGCTATAGAGATACGCAGTATTTT. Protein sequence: CASSLRADRGYRDTQYF.

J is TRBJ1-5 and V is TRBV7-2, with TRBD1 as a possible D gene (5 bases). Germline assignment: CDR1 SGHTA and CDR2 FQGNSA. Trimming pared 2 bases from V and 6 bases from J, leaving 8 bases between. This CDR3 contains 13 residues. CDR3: CASSLSGIQPQHF. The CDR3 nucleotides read TGTGCCAGCAGCTTATCAGGGATTCAGCCCCAGCATTTT.

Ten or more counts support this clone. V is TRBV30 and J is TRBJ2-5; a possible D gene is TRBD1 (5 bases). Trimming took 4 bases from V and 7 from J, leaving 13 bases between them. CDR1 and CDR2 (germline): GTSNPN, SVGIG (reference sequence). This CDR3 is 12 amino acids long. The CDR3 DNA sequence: TGTGCCTGGACTGACAGTCCGGGGACCCAGTACTTC. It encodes CAWTDSPGTQYF.

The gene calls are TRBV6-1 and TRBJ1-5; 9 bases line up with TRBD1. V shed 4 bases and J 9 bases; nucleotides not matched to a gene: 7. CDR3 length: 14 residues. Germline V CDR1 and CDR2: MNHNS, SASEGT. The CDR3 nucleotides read TGTGCCAGCAGTGGAACCGGGACAGGGACGCCCCAGCATTTT. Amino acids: CASSGTGTGTPQHF.

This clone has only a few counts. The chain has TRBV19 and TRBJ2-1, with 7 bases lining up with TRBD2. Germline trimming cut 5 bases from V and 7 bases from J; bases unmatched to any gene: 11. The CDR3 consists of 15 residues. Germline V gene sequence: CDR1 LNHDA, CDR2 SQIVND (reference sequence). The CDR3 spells CASSPRGEGRNEQFF. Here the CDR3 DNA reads TGTGCCAGTAGTCCTCGGGGGGAGGGCCGAAATGAGCAGTTCTTC.

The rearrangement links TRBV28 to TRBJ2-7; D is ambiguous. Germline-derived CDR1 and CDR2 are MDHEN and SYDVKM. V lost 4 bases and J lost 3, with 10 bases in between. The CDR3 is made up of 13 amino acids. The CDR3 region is CASSYGQFYEQYF. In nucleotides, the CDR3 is TGTGCCAGCAGTTATGGGCAGTTCTACGAGCAGTACTTC.

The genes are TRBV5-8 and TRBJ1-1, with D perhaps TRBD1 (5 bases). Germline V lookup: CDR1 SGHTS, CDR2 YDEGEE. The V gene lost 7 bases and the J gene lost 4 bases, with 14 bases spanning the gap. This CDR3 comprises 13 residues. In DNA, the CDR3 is TGTGCCAGCGGCCTACGCGGGGGCACTGAAGCTTTCTTT. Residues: CASGLRGGTEAFF.

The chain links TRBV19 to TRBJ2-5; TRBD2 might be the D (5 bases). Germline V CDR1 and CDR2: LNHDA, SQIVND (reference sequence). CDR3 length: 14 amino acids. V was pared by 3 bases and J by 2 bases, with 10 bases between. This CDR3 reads CASSIHRGQETQYF. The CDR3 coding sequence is TGTGCCAGTAGTATTCACCGGGGACAAGAGACCCAGTACTTC.

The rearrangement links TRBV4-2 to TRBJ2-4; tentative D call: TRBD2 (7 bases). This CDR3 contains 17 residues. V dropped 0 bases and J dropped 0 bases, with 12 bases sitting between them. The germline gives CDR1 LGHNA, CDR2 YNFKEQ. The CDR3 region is CASSQEGGTLAKNIQYF. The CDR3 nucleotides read TGTGCCAGCAGCCAAGAGGGGGGGACACTAGCCAAAAACATTCAGTACTTC.

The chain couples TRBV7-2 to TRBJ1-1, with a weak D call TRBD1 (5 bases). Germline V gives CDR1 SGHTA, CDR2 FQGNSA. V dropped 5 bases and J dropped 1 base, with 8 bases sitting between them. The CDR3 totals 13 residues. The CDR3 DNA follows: TGTGCCAGCAGCCTCAGGGCGAACACTGAAGCTTTCTTT. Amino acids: CASSLRANTEAFF.

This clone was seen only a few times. The DNA of the CDR3 is TGTGCCAGTAGTATTCGTATCTCTGGGGCCAACGTCCTGACTTTC. Its protein is CASSIRISGANVLTF. V is TRBV19 and J is TRBJ2-6, with D unclear. Germline V CDR1 and CDR2: LNHDA, SQIVND (reference sequence). Between the trimmed V and J ends, which lost 3 bases and 0 bases, there was a span of 6 bases. This CDR3 has 15 amino acids.

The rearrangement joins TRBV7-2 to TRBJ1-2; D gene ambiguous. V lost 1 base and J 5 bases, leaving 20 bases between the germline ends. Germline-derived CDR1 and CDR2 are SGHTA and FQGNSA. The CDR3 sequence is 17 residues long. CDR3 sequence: CASSLVFSGQQNYGYTF. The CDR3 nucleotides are TGTGCCAGCAGCTTAGTTTTCTCGGGTCAGCAGAATTATGGCTACACCTTC.